Below are 14 T cell receptor beta chains sequenced from a single sample in a study of brain T cells in children with intractable seizures. TCRdb's table, derived via immunoSEQ multiplex PCR, lists solely in-frame clones and lacks some. In the table there are about 340,000 clones, roughly 93% of which are singletons. Time point described: blood from clinic visit 5 months post-surgery; TSC patient then seizure free. The sequenced sample was peripheral blood, obtained 4 to 6 months after surgery. The receptors come from a boy under three years old with tuberous sclerosis and intractable seizures.

This clone was recorded a few times. The rearrangement uses TRBV12-3 or TRBV12-4 and TRBJ2-1; a weak D match, TRBD1 (5 bases). The length of the CDR3 is 13 residues. The V end was cut by 5 bases, the J end by 9 bases, with 14 bases between. The CDR3 DNA reads TGTGCCAGCAGTATAACCAGGGAAAGTGAGCAGTTCTTC. The encoded protein is CASSITRESEQFF.

The chain combines TRBV7-9 with TRBJ2-5; no clear D gene. The ends were cut back, 2 bases at V and 6 bases at J, with 10 bases in the middle. CDR1 is SEHNR and CDR2 is FQNEAQ in the germline V gene (reference sequence). This CDR3 is built from 13 residues. The chain's CDR3 is CASSLFLEKTQYF. CDR3 nucleotide sequence: TGTGCCAGCAGCTTATTCTTGGAGAAGACCCAGTACTTC.

This chain connects TRBV6-1 to TRBJ2-5, with D perhaps matching TRBD2 (5 bases). Germline CDR1 is MNHNS and CDR2 is SASEGT. Trimming stripped 2 bases from V and 5 bases from J, with 12 bases between. The CDR3 sequence is 14 residues long. The CDR3 DNA follows: TGTGCCAGCAGTGAATCCTGGGGAGCGGAGACCCAGTACTTC. This gives the protein CASSESWGAETQYF.

The chain joins TRBV2 to TRBJ2-7, with 11 bases aligning to TRBD1. The junction had 7 bases not matched to a gene; V was cut back by 9 bases and J by 3 bases. This CDR3 contains 14 residues. Germline values: CDR1 SNHLY, CDR2 FYNNEI. CDR3 residues: CASQGTGGFYEQYF. CDR3 nucleotides: TGTGCCAGTCAAGGGACAGGGGGGTTCTACGAGCAGTACTTC.

The genes are TRBV1 and TRBJ2-1. TRBV1 is listed as a pseudogene. CDR3 size: 15 residues. The CDR3 sequence is CTSSPQGRGYNEQFF. The CDR3 region has the DNA TGCACCAGCAGCCCCCAGGGGCGGGGCTACAATGAGCAGTTCTTC.

The chain combines TRBV13 with TRBJ1-1; the D is unclear. The CDR3 has 12 amino acids. V lost 5 bases and J lost 7, with 11 bases in between. Germline assignment: CDR1 PRHDT and CDR2 FYEKMQ (reference sequence). The chain's CDR3 is CASSLGRLEAFF. The CDR3 DNA sequence: TGTGCCAGCAGCCTCGGTCGGCTTGAAGCTTTCTTT.

The chain uses TRBV2 and TRBJ2-3, with 11 bases fitting TRBD1. This CDR3 has 16 residues. CDR1 is SNHLY and CDR2 is FYNNEI in the germline V gene. Trimming at V came to 2 bases and at J to 5 bases, leaving 6 bases not matched to a gene. The CDR3 DNA reads as TGTGCCAGCAGTGAACTTCGGACAGGGGGCGAAGATACGCAGTATTTT. This translates into CASSELRTGGEDTQYF.

The V and J genes are TRBV7-8 and TRBJ1-5; TRBD1 aligns across 7 bases. From germline, CDR1 is SGHVS and CDR2 FQNEAQ. V lost 1 base and J lost 4; bases outside the gene matches: 4. This CDR3 spans 15 amino acids. The CDR3: CASSLEDRANQPQHF. Written as DNA, the CDR3 is TGTGCCAGCAGCTTAGAAGACAGGGCTAATCAGCCCCAGCATTTT.

V usage is TRBV1 and J usage is TRBJ2-4; the DNA was not used to check the table's D call, TRBD2. TRBV1 is deemed a pseudogene. CDR3 size: 16 residues. DNA of the CDR3: TGCACCAGCAGCCCGGGACTAGCGGGCTTCAAAAACATTCAGTACTTC. It yields the protein CTSSPGLAGFKNIQYF.

The chain has TRBV19 and TRBJ1-2, with TRBD1 as a possible D gene (5 bases). V lost 6 bases to trimming and J lost 2 bases, with 16 bases between them. The CDR3 is 15 amino acids. Germline V gene sequence: CDR1 LNHDA, CDR2 SQIVND (reference sequence). CDR3 amino acids: CASSPGWGFNYGYTF. Written as DNA, the CDR3 is TGTGCCAGTAGCCCTGGGTGGGGGTTCAACTATGGCTACACCTTC.

The chain couples TRBV7-8 to TRBJ2-7, with no clear D. V was clipped by 5 bases and J by 5 bases, with 22 bases between them. CDR1 and CDR2 from the germline V gene are SGHVS and FQNEAQ. The CDR3 contains 16 residues. Here the CDR3 reads CASSTNRAVKPDEQYF. The CDR3 DNA sequence: TGTGCCAGCAGCACCAACCGGGCCGTAAAACCTGACGAGCAGTACTTC. Together with reference TRBV7-8 and TRBJ2-7, the CDR3 gives the full variable domain: GAGVSQSPRYKVAKRGQDVALRCDPISGHVSLFWYQQALGQGPEFLTYFQNEAQLDKSGLPSDRFFAERPEGSVSTLKIQRTQQEDSAVYLCASSTNRAVKPDEQYFGPGTRLTVT.

The chain recombines TRBV7-2 with TRBJ2-1, with 7 bases fitting TRBD2. The CDR3 extends over 14 amino acids. Germline V gene data show CDR1 as SGHTA and CDR2 as FQGNSA. J gave up 6 bases and V 1 base, and 3 bases lay outside the gene matches. The CDR3 nucleotides are TGTGCCAGCAGCTTAGATGGCGGGGGCAATGAGCAGTTCTTC. Its protein is CASSLDGGGNEQFF. The complete variable domain, with remaining parts taken from reference TRBV7-2 and TRBJ2-1, reads GAGVSQSPSNKVTEKGKDVELRCDPISGHTALYWYRQSLGQGLEFLIYFQGNSAPDKSGLPSDRFSAERTGGSVSTLTIQRTQQEDSAVYLCASSLDGGGNEQFFGPGTRLTVL.

The V and J genes are TRBV19 and TRBJ2-1; 9 bases match TRBD2. The CDR3 is 17 residues long. Trimming took 0 bases from V and 2 from J; bases not matched to a gene: 5. The germline CDR1 and CDR2 sequences are LNHDA and SQIVND (reference sequence). The CDR3 region is CASSIDRLAGTYNEQFF. The CDR3 region has the DNA TGTGCCAGTAGTATAGATAGGCTAGCGGGAACCTACAATGAGCAGTTCTTC.

The chain carries TRBV5-8 and TRBJ1-5; D not resolved. Germline-derived CDR1 and CDR2 are SGHTS and YDEGEE. Trimming shortened V by 0 bases and J by 0 bases, and 7 bases separated the two germline ends. This CDR3 is 15 amino acids long. The CDR3 is CASSLGGYSNQPQHF. The CDR3 DNA reads as TGTGCCAGCAGCTTGGGGGGATATAGCAATCAGCCCCAGCATTTT.